The next 9 T cell receptor beta chains were all read from a single sample in a study of CD8+CD57+ T cells in acquired aplastic anemia (dated by TCRdb to 2016 to 2019). The patients picked for sequencing were ones in whom flow cytometry had shown an expansion of CD8+CD57+ cells. The sequencer was an Illumina HiSeq 2000. Profiling of TCR beta VDJ combinations and CDR3 sequences used genomic DNA as the template. TCRdb handled the public reads itself, with Q25 trimming in fastp and clone calling in MiXCR, and kept productive beta chains. Rows are combined by CDR3 protein, so each entry shows the most common genes and DNA. This sample is represented by fewer than 200,000 distinct CDR3 sequences; around 50% of them were singletons. Clones ranked in the top ten supply around 1.1% of the sample. Sequenced sample: sorted CD4+, CD8+, or CD8+CD57+ T cells (not recorded which) from PBMCs. Source of these receptors: a human donor with aplastic anemia.

On this clonotype: A single base separates this from a much larger clone, so it may be a read error. This chain links TRBV6-2 or TRBV6-3 with TRBJ1-1; D call uncertain. The V end was cut by 8 bases, the J end by 10 bases, with 23 bases between. Germline CDR1 is MNHEY and CDR2 is SVGEGT. The CDR3 sequence is 14 residues long. The CDR3 DNA is TGTGCCAGCGCCCTGTCGGGGTCTCGAAGTGGAGCTTTCTTT. Amino acids: CASALSGSRSGAFF.

In this sample, this clonotype turned up many times. The chain is built from TRBV6-1 and TRBJ2-3, with 7 bases lining up with TRBD1. V shed 6 bases, J shed 5 bases, and the junction held 8 bases outside the gene matches. The CDR3 totals 14 residues. In germline, CDR1 is MNHNS, CDR2 SASEGT. Written as DNA, the CDR3 is TGTGCCAGCAGGGACAGGATGAGGGGAGATACGCAGTATTTT. Translation: CASRDRMRGDTQYF.

This clonotype was counted once. The J gene is TRBJ2-2, the V gene TRBV2; TRBD2 matches 10 bases. This CDR3 contains 16 residues. Germline values: CDR1 SNHLY, CDR2 FYNNEI. After removal of 5 bases from V and 1 base from J, the junction contained 4 bases not matched to a gene. CDR3 region: CASSSRLAGNTGELFF. CDR3 DNA sequence: TGTGCCAGCAGTTCCCGACTAGCGGGGAACACCGGGGAGCTGTTTTTT.

This clonotype was detected a few times. This chain joins TRBV13 and TRBJ1-3; D might be TRBD1 (6 bases). V was cut by 3 bases and J by 0 bases, with 21 bases left in between. This CDR3 contains 19 residues. Germline V lookup: CDR1 PRHDT, CDR2 FYEKMQ (reference sequence). The CDR3 reads CASSFERPDGQSSGNTIYF. The CDR3 region has the DNA TGTGCCAGCAGCTTTGAGCGCCCAGATGGACAGAGCTCTGGAAACACCATATATTTT.

This clonotype was seen more than once but under ten times. J is TRBJ2-5 and V is TRBV7-6; 7 bases line up with TRBD2. Germline-derived CDR1 and CDR2 are SGHVS and FNYEAQ. The CDR3 extends over 14 amino acids. With 4 bases clipped from V and 5 bases from J, the junction kept 7 bases outside the gene matches. This CDR3 is CASSSAGEGETQYF. DNA for the CDR3: TGTGCCAGCAGCTCGGCGGGGGAAGGTGAGACCCAGTACTTC.

Many counts were recorded for this clonotype. The chain is built from TRBV7-8 and TRBJ1-4; no clear D. Trimming left V 2 bases short and J 5 bases short, with 6 bases between. The CDR3 covers 13 residues. Germline CDR1 and CDR2: SGHVS and FQNEAQ. CDR3 coding DNA: TGTGCCAGCAGCTTATGGGAAAATGAAAAACTGTTTTTT. Its translation: CASSLWENEKLFF.

The table lists this clonotype with many counts. This chain links TRBV5-4 with TRBJ2-1; perhaps TRBD1 as D (7 bases). V lost 3 bases to trimming and J lost 8 bases, with 18 bases between them. The CDR3 sequence is 15 residues long. Germline-derived CDR1 and CDR2 are SGHNT and YYREEE (reference sequence). The CDR3, as DNA: TGTGCCAGCAGCTCCATTCAACAGGGGAGGCATGAGCAGTTCTTC. Translating gives CASSSIQQGRHEQFF.

This clonotype was found many times. This chain uses TRBV12-3 or TRBV12-4 with TRBJ2-1; the D is unclear. The V gene lost 6 bases and the J gene lost 4 bases, with 4 bases spanning the gap. The CDR3 has 11 amino acids. CDR3: CASSSYNEQFF. CDR3 sequence (DNA): TGTGCCAGCAGCTCTTACAATGAGCAGTTCTTC.

Ten or more counts support this clonotype. The V call is TRBV19, the J call TRBJ1-5; no firm D call. The length of the CDR3 is 18 residues. Looked up from germline, CDR1 is LNHDA and CDR2 is SQIVND (reference sequence). V gave up 5 bases and J gave up 0 bases, with 20 bases separating them. The CDR3 loop reads CASSQWALTLYSNQPQHF. In DNA form, the CDR3 reads TGTGCCAGTAGTCAATGGGCCCTCACACTCTATAGCAATCAGCCCCAGCATTTT. The full variable domain, with the rest looked up from reference TRBV19 and TRBJ1-5, is DGGITQSPKYLFRKEGQNVTLSCEQNLNHDAMYWYRQDPGQGLRLIYYSQIVNDFQKGDIAEGYSVSREKKESFPLTVTSAQKNPTAFYLCASSQWALTLYSNQPQHFGDGTRLSIL.